This T cell receptor beta chain emerged from a study of OX40 agonist ivuxolimab in advanced cancers. Regarding the study as a whole: The work left the antigen specificity of expanded peripheral T cells undetermined.

Remarks on this clone: The target antigen is unknown.

Generated by immunoSEQ multiplex PCR, the TCRdb table keeps only in-frame clones and is missing some. The table lists 45,000 to 50,000 clones, around 90% of them singletons. Germline V gene lookup returns CDR1 SGDLS and CDR2 YYNGEE. The V segment lost 0 bases and the J segment 0 bases; nucleotides outside the gene matches: 3. The CDR3 is made up of 15 amino acids. The TCR originated in an adult with an advanced solid tumor such as melanoma, head and neck, liver or kidney cancer. The genes are TRBV9 and TRBJ2-7, with 7 bases that match TRBD2. The material sequenced was CD4+ or CD8+ T cells sorted from blood, taken in a trial of the OX40 agonist ivuxolimab. In DNA, the CDR3 is TGTGCCAGCAGCGTAGACGGGGGGAGCTCCTACGAGCAGTACTTC. It translates to CASSVDGGSSYEQYF.